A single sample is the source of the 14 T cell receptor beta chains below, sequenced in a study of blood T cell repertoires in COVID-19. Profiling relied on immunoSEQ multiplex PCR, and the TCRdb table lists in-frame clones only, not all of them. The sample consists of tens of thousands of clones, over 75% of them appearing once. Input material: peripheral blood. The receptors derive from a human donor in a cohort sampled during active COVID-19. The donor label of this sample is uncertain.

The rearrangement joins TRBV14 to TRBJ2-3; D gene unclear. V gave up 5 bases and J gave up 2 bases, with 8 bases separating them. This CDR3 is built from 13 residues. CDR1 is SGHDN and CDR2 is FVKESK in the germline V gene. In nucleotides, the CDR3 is TGTGCCAGCAGCTCTAGACTCACAGATACGCAGTATTTT. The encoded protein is CASSSRLTDTQYF. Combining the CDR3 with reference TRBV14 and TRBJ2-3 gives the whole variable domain EAGVTQFPSHSVIEKGQTVTLRCDPISGHDNLYWYRRVMGKEIKFLLHFVKESKQDESGMPNNRFLAERTGGTYSTLKVQPAELEDSGVYFCASSSRLTDTQYFGPGTRLTVL.

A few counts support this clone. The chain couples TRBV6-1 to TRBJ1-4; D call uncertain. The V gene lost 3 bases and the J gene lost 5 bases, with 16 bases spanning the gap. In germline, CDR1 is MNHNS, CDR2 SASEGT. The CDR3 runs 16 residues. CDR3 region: CASSEAAPGGNEKLFF. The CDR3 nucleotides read TGTGCCAGCAGTGAGGCGGCCCCCGGTGGGAATGAAAAACTGTTTTTT.

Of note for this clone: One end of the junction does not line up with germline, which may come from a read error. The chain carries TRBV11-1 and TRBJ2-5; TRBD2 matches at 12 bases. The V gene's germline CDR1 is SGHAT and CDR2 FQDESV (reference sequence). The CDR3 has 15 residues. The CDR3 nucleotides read TGTGCCAGCAGCCTAGCGGGGGGGTACCAAGAGACCCAGTACTTC. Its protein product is CASSLAGGYQETQYF.

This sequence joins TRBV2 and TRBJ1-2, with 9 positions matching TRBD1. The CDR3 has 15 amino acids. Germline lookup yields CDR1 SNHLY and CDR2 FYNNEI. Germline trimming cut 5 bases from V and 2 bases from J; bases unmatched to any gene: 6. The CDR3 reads CASSPPGQGNYGYTF. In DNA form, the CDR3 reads TGTGCCAGCAGTCCTCCGGGACAGGGAAACTATGGCTACACCTTC.

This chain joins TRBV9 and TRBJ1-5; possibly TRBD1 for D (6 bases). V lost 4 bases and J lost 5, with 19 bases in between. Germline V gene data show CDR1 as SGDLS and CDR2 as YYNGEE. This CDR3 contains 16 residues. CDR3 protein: CASSPRTGSSDQPQHF. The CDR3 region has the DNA TGTGCCAGCAGCCCCCGTACAGGGAGTAGTGATCAGCCCCAGCATTTT.

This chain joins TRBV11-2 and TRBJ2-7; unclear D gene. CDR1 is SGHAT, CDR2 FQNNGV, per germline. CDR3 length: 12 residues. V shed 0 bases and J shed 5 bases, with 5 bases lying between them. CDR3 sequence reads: CASSLEHDEQYF. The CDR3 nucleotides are TGTGCCAGCAGCTTAGAACACGACGAGCAGTACTTC.

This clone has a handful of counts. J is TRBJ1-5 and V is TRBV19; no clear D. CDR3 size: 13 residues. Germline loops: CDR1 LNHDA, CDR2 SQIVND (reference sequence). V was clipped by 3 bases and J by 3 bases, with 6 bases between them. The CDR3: CASSIGPNQPQHF. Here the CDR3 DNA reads TGTGCCAGTAGTATTGGCCCCAATCAGCCCCAGCATTTT.

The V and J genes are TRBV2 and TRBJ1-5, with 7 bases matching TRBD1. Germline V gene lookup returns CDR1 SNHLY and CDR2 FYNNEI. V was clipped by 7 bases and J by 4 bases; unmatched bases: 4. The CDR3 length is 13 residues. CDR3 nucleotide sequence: TGTGCCAGCAAGGGGGACAGTAATCAGCCCCAGCATTTT. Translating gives CASKGDSNQPQHF. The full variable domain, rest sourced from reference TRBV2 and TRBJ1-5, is EPEVTQTPSHQVTQMGQEVILRCVPISNHLYFYWYRQILGQKVEFLVSFYNNEISEKSEIFDDQFSVERPDGSNFTLKIRSTKLEDSAMYFCASKGDSNQPQHFGDGTRLSIL.

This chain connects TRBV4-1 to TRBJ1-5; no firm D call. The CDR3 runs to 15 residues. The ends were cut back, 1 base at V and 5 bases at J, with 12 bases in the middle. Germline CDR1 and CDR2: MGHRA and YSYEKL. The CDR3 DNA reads TGCGCCAGCAGCCAAGTTAGCGGGGTACATCAGCCCCAGCATTTT. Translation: CASSQVSGVHQPQHF.

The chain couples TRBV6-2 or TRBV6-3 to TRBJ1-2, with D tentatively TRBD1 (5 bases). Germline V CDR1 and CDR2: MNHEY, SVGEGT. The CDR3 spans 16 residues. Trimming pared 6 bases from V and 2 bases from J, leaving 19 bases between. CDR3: CASSPIPGLTNYGYTF. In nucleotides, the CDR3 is TGTGCCAGCAGCCCAATTCCGGGACTTACGAACTATGGCTACACCTTC.

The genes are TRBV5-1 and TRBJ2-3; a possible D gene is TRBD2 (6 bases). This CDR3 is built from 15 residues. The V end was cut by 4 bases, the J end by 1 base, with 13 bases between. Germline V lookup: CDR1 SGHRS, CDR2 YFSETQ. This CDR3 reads CASSDTTRGTDTQYF. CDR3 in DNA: TGCGCCAGCAGCGACACGACTAGGGGCACAGATACGCAGTATTTT.

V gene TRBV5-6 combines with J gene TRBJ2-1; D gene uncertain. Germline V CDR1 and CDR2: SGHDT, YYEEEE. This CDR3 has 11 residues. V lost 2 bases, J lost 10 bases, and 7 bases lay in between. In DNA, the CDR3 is TGTGCCAGCAGCTTCATGGGCGAGCAGTTCTTC. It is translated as CASSFMGEQFF. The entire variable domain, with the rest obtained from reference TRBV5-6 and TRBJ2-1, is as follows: DAGVTQSPTHLIKTRGQQVTLRCSPKSGHDTVSWYQQALGQGPQFIFQYYEEEERQRGNFPDRFSGHQFPNYSSELNVNALLLGDSALYLCASSFMGEQFFGPGTRLTVL.

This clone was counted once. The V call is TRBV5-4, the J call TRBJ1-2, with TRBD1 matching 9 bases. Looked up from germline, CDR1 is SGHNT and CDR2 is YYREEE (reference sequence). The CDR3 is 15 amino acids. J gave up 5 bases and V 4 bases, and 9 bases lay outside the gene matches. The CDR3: CASSPRDRVSYGYTF. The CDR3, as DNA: TGTGCCAGCAGCCCCCGGGACAGGGTGTCGTATGGCTACACCTTC.

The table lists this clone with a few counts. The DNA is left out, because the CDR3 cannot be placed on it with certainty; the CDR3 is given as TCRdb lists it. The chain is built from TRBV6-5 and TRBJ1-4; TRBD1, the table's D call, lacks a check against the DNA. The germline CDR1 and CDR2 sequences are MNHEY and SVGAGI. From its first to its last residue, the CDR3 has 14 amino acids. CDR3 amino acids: CASILDRGNEKLFF.